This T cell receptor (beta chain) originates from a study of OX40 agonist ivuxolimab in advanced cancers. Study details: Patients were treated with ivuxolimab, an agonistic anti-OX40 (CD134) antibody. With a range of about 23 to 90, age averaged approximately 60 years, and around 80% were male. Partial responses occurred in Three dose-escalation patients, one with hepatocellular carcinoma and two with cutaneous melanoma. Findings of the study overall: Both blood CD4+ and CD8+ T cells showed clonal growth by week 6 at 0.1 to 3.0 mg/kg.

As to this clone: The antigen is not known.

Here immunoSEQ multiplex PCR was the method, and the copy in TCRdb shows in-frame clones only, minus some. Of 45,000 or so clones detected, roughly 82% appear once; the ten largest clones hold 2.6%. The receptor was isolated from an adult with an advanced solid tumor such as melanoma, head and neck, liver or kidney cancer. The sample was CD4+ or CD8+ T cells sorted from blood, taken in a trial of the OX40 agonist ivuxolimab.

In DNA form, the CDR3 reads TGTGCCAGCAGTGTTTCTGTCGACAGAAGCACAGATACGCAGTATTTT. Its protein product is CASSVSVDRSTDTQYF. The chain has TRBV2 and TRBJ2-3, with D possibly being TRBD1 (5 bases). Looked up from germline, CDR1 is SNHLY and CDR2 is FYNNEI. This CDR3 is 16 amino acids long. Trimming took off 4 bases at V and 0 bases at J, with 14 bases between the two ends.